A selection of T cell receptor beta chains follows, all from one sample in a study of blood T cell repertoires in COVID-19. Assay used: immunoSEQ multiplex PCR; TCRdb lists only in-frame clones, some missing. The profile shows 300,000 to 350,000 clones, about 91% of them singletons. The sample consisted of peripheral blood. Receptor source: a young woman with COVID-19, enrolled during active disease. Each CDR3 is given with its conserved first and last residue. The D gene is left open where the match is weak. Where a row states a size, it is once, few, many or the class of an expanded clone; other rows omit it.

TRBV5-1	.	TRBJ2-5	TRBD2	TGCGCCAGCAGAGATCAGCGGGGGGGCCGGGCCCAAGAGACCCAGTACTTC	CASRDQRGGRAQETQYF
TRBV4-2	.	TRBJ1-2	.	TGTGCCAGCAGCCAAGAAATCCGGGTTAACTATGGCTACACCTTC	CASSQEIRVNYGYTF
TRBV27	.	TRBJ1-1	.	TGTGCCAGCAGTCCAATCTCGGACACTGAAGCTTTCTTT	CASSPISDTEAFF
TRBV2	.	TRBJ1-5	.	TGTGCCAGCAGGAGGGAAAGGTACCAGGGCAATCAGCCCCAGCATTTT	CASRRERYQGNQPQHF
TRBV19	.	TRBJ1-2	.	TGTGCCAGTAGTACCCGGACAGTCTCAGCGCGAGGGAAAGAAATCTATGGCTACACCTTC	CASSTRTVSARGKEIYGYTF
TRBV6-5	.	TRBJ2-1	.	TGTGCCAGCAGTTACCGCCAGGCGCTGTTCTTC	CASSYRQALFF
TRBV28	.	TRBJ2-5	.	TGTGCCAGCACTACCCCGCCAGGTCGGGAGACCCAGTACTTC	CASTTPPGRETQYF
TRBV20-1	.	TRBJ1-2	TRBD1	TGCAGTGCTTCACAGGGGGCGGGCTACACCTTC	CSASQGAGYTF
TRBV29-1	few	TRBJ1-3	TRBD1	TGCAGCGTGACGAAGATGACAGGGGTCGGTGGAAACACCATATATTTT	CSVTKMTGVGGNTIYF
TRBV7-2	.	TRBJ2-1	.	TGTGCCAGCAGGGTGGAGGGGCGGGGTGAGCAGTTCTTC	CASRVEGRGEQFF
TRBV7-6	.	TRBJ1-1	.	TGTGCCAGCAGCCCCGGGCGTGGGAGTAGGGCTGAAGCTTTCTTT	CASSPGRGSRAEAFF
TRBV30	once	TRBJ1-4	.	TGTGCCTGGAGTTGGGGGGGGGTTGAAAAACTGTTTTTT	CAWSWGGVEKLFF
TRBV6-5	once	TRBJ2-7	TRBD2	TGTGCCAGCAGTTACTCGAGCGGGGGGACCAATTACGAGCAGTACTTC	CASSYSSGGTNYEQYF
TRBV29-1	.	TRBJ1-1	.	TGCAGCGTTGTGAGGGACACTGAAGCTTTCTTT	CSVVRDTEAFF
TRBV2	.	TRBJ2-2	TRBD1	TGTGCCAGCAGTCCCGGACAGGGGGCATATTCCGGGGAGCTGTTTTTT	CASSPGQGAYSGELFF
TRBV30	.	TRBJ2-3	.	TGTGCCTGGAACCGGGACACAGATACGCAGTATTTT	CAWNRDTDTQYF
TRBV5-1	.	TRBJ1-5	.	TGCGCCAGCAGCTTCGGACAGAATCAGCCCCAGCATTTT	CASSFGQNQPQHF
TRBV7-9	.	TRBJ1-4	.	TGTGCCAGCAGACCGGACAGTGCAACTAATGAAAAACTGTTTTTT	CASRPDSATNEKLFF
TRBV28	.	TRBJ2-1	.	TGTGCCAGCACCTTGGGTAGCAGATACAATGAGCAGTTCTTC	CASTLGSRYNEQFF
TRBV12-5	once	TRBJ1-1	TRBD1	TGTGCTAGTGGTGTGACAGGGAGTTACACTGAAGCTTTCTTT	CASGVTGSYTEAFF
TRBV28	.	TRBJ2-1	.	TGTGCCAGCAGTTCTAGCCTCAATGAGCAGTTCTTC	CASSSSLNEQFF
TRBV7-9	.	TRBJ2-2	TRBD2	TGTGCCAGCAGCTTACCGGGGGGGCTGAACACCGGGGAGCTGTTTTTT	CASSLPGGLNTGELFF
TRBV3-1/TRBV3-2	.	TRBJ1-5	.	TGTGCCAGCAGCCAAGTACCTGGAGCCACCAATCAGCCCCAGCATTTT	CASSQVPGATNQPQHF
TRBV5-4	once	TRBJ2-5	.	TGTGCCAGCGCCAGGACAAATGAAGAGACCCAGTACTTC	CASARTNEETQYF
TRBV28	.	TRBJ1-2	TRBD1	TGTGCCAGCAGTTTACCCCTTCAGGGACAGGGCTATGGCTACACCTTC	CASSLPLQGQGYGYTF
TRBV11-3	.	TRBJ1-3	.	TGTGCCAGCAGCTGGGCAACGGTCGGAAACACCATATATTTT	CASSWATVGNTIYF
TRBV2	.	TRBJ1-1	.	TGTGCCAGCAGCGGGGACAAGAACACTGAAGCTTTCTTT	CASSGDKNTEAFF
TRBV15	once	TRBJ1-4	TRBD1	TGTGCCACCAGCAGAGATTTGGGACAGGGTCATGAAAAACTGTTTTTT	CATSRDLGQGHEKLFF
TRBV5-5	.	TRBJ2-7	TRBD1	TGTGCCAGCAGCGCCGGGACAGGGTTTCTCGAGCAGTACTTC	CASSAGTGFLEQYF
TRBV2	.	TRBJ1-5	.	TGTGCCAGCAGTGAACTACAGTTGCTCAATCAGCCCCAGCATTTT	CASSELQLLNQPQHF
TRBV28	.	TRBJ1-4	.	TGTGCCAGCAGTCGGGAATTGAGTGAAAAACTGTTTTTT	CASSRELSEKLFF
TRBV4-1	.	TRBJ1-5	.	TGCGCCAGCAGCCAAGGACAGCTGACAAATCAGCCCCAGCATTTT	CASSQGQLTNQPQHF
TRBV4-1	once	TRBJ2-1	.	TGCGCCAGCAGCCAACGAGGAGGGGATGAGCAGTTCTTC	CASSQRGGDEQFF
TRBV5-1	.	TRBJ1-1	TRBD1	TGCGCCAGCAGCAACAGGGGTTCCTCCCTGGCGAAAGGATACACTGAAGCTTTCTTT	CASSNRGSSLAKGYTEAFF
TRBV27	.	TRBJ2-3	TRBD1	TGTGCCAGCTCCCCCCCTCAGACAGGGAAGAGGGTGGTCACAGATACGCAGTATTTT	CASSPPQTGKRVVTDTQYF
TRBV24-1	once	TRBJ2-1	TRBD1	TGTGCCACCAGAGCCCGGGACAGGGGCGGCAATGAGCAGTTCTTC	CATRARDRGGNEQFF
TRBV3-1/TRBV3-2	once	TRBJ1-2	TRBD1	TGTGCCAGCAGCCAAGATTGGGACAGCCCCTACACCTTC	CASSQDWDSPYTF
TRBV27	.	TRBJ2-3	.	TGTGCCGCAAAAGGGGGGCGGGGGATCACAGATACGCAGTATTTT	CAAKGGRGITDTQYF
TRBV2	.	TRBJ2-2	.	TGTGCCAGCAGTGAGTGGGTGGAGCAATCGAACACCGGGGAGCTGTTTTTT	CASSEWVEQSNTGELFF
TRBV28	.	TRBJ1-2	.	TGTGCCAGCAGTTCACTCAGGGTTTATCCTCGTTATGGCTACACCTTC	CASSSLRVYPRYGYTF
TRBV6-5	once	TRBJ1-3	.	TGTGCCAGCAGTTATCGGGATTCTGGAAACACCATATATTTT	CASSYRDSGNTIYF
TRBV4-2	.	TRBJ1-6	TRBD1	TGTGCCAGCAGCCCGGACAGGGTGCTTTCACCCCTCCACTTT	CASSPDRVLSPLHF
TRBV18	.	TRBJ1-1	.	TGTGCCAGCTCACCCGCGCGGGGCCGGGACACTGAAGCTTTCTTT	CASSPARGRDTEAFF
TRBV6-5	.	TRBJ1-5	.	TGTGCCAGCAGTCGGAGACAGGCTACCAAGCCCCAGCATTTT	CASSRRQATKPQHF
TRBV4-1	.	TRBJ2-5	TRBD1	TGCGCCAGCAGCCAACCCCGGGACAGGGGTCAGACCCAGTACTTC	CASSQPRDRGQTQYF
TRBV28	.	TRBJ2-5	TRBD2	TGTGCCAGCAGTTACAGCGGGGGGACCCAAGAGACCCAGTACTTC	CASSYSGGTQETQYF
TRBV6-5	once	TRBJ1-6	.	TGTGCCAGCAGTTGGGGGGATAGTTATAATTCACCCCTCCACTTT	CASSWGDSYNSPLHF
TRBV7-9	few	TRBJ2-1	.	TGTGCCAGCACCTCTTCGGAGTCTTTCTACAATGAGCAGTTCTTC	CASTSSESFYNEQFF
TRBV7-2	.	TRBJ2-2	.	TGTGCCAGCAGCGCCTTGACTGGCGGGGAGCTGTTTTTT	CASSALTGGELFF
TRBV5-4	.	TRBJ2-2	.	TGTGCCAGCAGCCCCCGTGGGGGGTTGCGAGCCGGGGAGCTGTTTTTT	CASSPRGGLRAGELFF
TRBV19	.	TRBJ1-3	TRBD1	TGTGCCAGTGGGACAGGGCCAAACTCTGGAAACACCATATATTTT	CASGTGPNSGNTIYF
TRBV21-1	.	TRBJ1-3	.	TGTGCCAGCAGCACCATAGACAGGGACCCCCGATGTTCTGGAAACACCATATATTTT	CASSTIDRDPRCSGNTIYF
TRBV7-2	.	TRBJ2-5	.	TGTGCCAGCAGCTTACAGGATCAAGAGACCCAGTACTTC	CASSLQDQETQYF
TRBV28	.	TRBJ2-5	.	TGTGCCAGCAGTTTGAACCCAGGGCAGACCCAGTACTTC	CASSLNPGQTQYF
TRBV19	.	TRBJ1-1	TRBD1	TGTGCCAGTATTGGGGGACAGGCAGCTTTCTTT	CASIGGQAAFF
TRBV7-9	.	TRBJ1-5	.	TGTGCCAGCAGCTTTGAGGGAGGTCAGCCCCAGCATTTT	CASSFEGGQPQHF
TRBV7-9	.	TRBJ2-1	.	TGTGCGGGGGGATACTCCTACAATGAGCAGTTCTTC	CAGGYSYNEQFF
TRBV5-5	.	TRBJ1-4	TRBD1	TGTGCCAGCAGCTTGACAGGGGGCGGGGGAGAAAAACTGTTTTTT	CASSLTGGGGEKLFF
TRBV28	.	TRBJ1-5	TRBD1	TGTGCCAGCAACTACAGGGGTCGCGGATTAGATCAGCCCCAGCATTTT	CASNYRGRGLDQPQHF